These 29 T cell receptor beta chains were all obtained from the same sample, sequenced in a study of T cell repertoires in cytomegalovirus infection. One entry per CDR3 protein results from TCRdb running MiXCR on the reads. The table lists fewer than 550,000 distinct CDR3 sequences, approximately 10% of them singletons, with roughly 10% in the top ten. The sample taken for sequencing was PBMCs. The receptors come from a human donor in good health (CMV status not recorded). Some clones in this sample may be carry-over from other donors' samples.

This clonotype was found a few times. The chain joins TRBV20-1 to TRBJ1-2; D is unresolved. The ends were cut back, 5 bases at V and 4 bases at J, with 14 bases in the middle. The CDR3 length is 13 residues. Per germline, CDR1 DFQATT and CDR2 SNEGSKA (reference sequence). The CDR3 DNA reads as TGCAGTGCTCTTTGGAGGCAGGCCTATGGCTACACCTTC. It codes for CSALWRQAYGYTF.

This clonotype was seen ten or more times. This chain uses TRBV5-1 with TRBJ1-1; no definite D call. In germline, CDR1 is SGHRS, CDR2 YFSETQ. The germline V and J ends were trimmed by 1 base and 1 base, with 8 bases remaining between them. This CDR3 has 14 residues. The CDR3: CASSLPAANTEAFF. DNA for the CDR3: TGCGCCAGCAGCTTGCCGGCCGCGAACACTGAAGCTTTCTTT.

This clonotype was counted at least ten times. The V gene is TRBV5-1, the J gene TRBJ1-2, with unresolved D. Trimming stripped 6 bases from V and 7 bases from J, with 28 bases between. There are 17 residues in the CDR3. Germline V CDR1 and CDR2: SGHRS, YFSETQ. CDR3 sequence reads: CASTPAPGTKDIIGYTF. CDR3 in DNA: TGCGCCAGCACGCCCGCCCCAGGAACAAAAGACATCATTGGCTACACCTTC. Full variable domain (rest looked up from reference TRBV5-1 and TRBJ1-2): KAGVTQTPRYLIKTRGQQVTLSCSPISGHRSVSWYQQTPGQGLQFLFEYFSETQRNKGNFPGRFSGRQFSNSRSEMNVSTLELGDSALYLCASTPAPGTKDIIGYTFGSGTRLTVV.

The chain combines TRBV20-1 with TRBJ1-5; D not certain. The length of the CDR3 is 13 residues. Germline assignment: CDR1 DFQATT and CDR2 SNEGSKA (reference sequence). The V end was cut by 3 bases, the J end by 5 bases, with 11 bases between. CDR3 protein: CSASFATDQPQHF. The CDR3, as DNA: TGCAGTGCTAGTTTCGCCACGGATCAGCCCCAGCATTTT.

This clonotype occurred many times. The gene calls are TRBV7-8 and TRBJ2-7; tentatively, D is TRBD2 (5 bases). Trimming pared 2 bases from V and 5 bases from J, leaving 16 bases between. Germline-derived CDR1 and CDR2 are SGHVS and FQNEAQ. This CDR3 is 15 amino acids long. The CDR3 bases are TGTGCCAGCAGCTTACCCCTCGGGGTCTGGGACGAGCAGTACTTC. Its translation is CASSLPLGVWDEQYF.

This clonotype was seen more than once but under ten times. The J gene is TRBJ1-1, the V gene TRBV30; 9 positions agree with TRBD1. The CDR3 contains 15 residues. CDR1 and CDR2 from the germline V gene are GTSNPN and SVGIG (reference sequence). V trimming: 2 bases; J trimming: 6 bases; junction bases outside the gene matches: 10. CDR3 DNA: TGTGCCTGGAGTACACAGGGGGCAGAGTGGGCTGAAGCTTTCTTT. This translates into CAWSTQGAEWAEAFF.

This clonotype has at least ten counts. The genes are TRBV6-1 and TRBJ2-7, with D tentatively TRBD1 or TRBD2 (5 bases each). This CDR3 region has 18 residues. Germline-derived CDR1 and CDR2 are MNHNS and SASEGT. V gave up 6 bases and J gave up 3 bases, with 27 bases separating them. The CDR3 DNA reads TGTGCCAGCAGCCGATGGGATCCCTCCGGGACCGGCGGCTACGAGCAGTACTTC. Its protein product is CASSRWDPSGTGGYEQYF.

This clonotype was seen a handful of times. This sequence joins TRBV20-1 and TRBJ1-4; D unclear. The CDR3 is made up of 21 amino acids. Germline assignment: CDR1 DFQATT and CDR2 SNEGSKA (reference sequence). The V end was cut by 4 bases, the J end by 3 bases, with 33 bases between. CDR3 in amino acids: CSAIHEKTHSWRFGANEKLFF. The CDR3 region has the DNA TGCAGTGCTATCCACGAAAAAACCCACTCCTGGAGATTCGGGGCTAATGAAAAACTGTTTTTT.

The chain recombines TRBV14 with TRBJ2-7; TRBD1 agrees at 7 bases. CDR3 size: 14 residues. Germline V gene lookup returns CDR1 SGHDN and CDR2 FVKESK. Trimming at V came to 4 bases and at J to 5 bases, leaving 8 bases not matched to a gene. The DNA of the CDR3 is TGTGCCAGCAGCCCTATCAGGGGGTCACACGAGCAGTACTTC. This gives the protein CASSPIRGSHEQYF.

This clonotype was picked up a small number of times. This sequence joins TRBV19 and TRBJ1-1; D is unclear. The CDR3 extends over 13 amino acids. The V gene lost 5 bases and the J gene lost 6 bases, with 13 bases spanning the gap. Looked up from germline, CDR1 is LNHDA and CDR2 is SQIVND (reference sequence). For the CDR3, the DNA is TGTGCCAGTAGTCCGGCGGTTCGTCCTGAAGCTTTCTTT. Translation gives CASSPAVRPEAFF.

This clonotype came up many times. The chain joins TRBV7-2 to TRBJ2-7, with D possibly TRBD2 on 6 matching bases. This CDR3 has 13 amino acids. Germline V gives CDR1 SGHTA, CDR2 FQGNSA. The V end lost 1 base, the J end lost 6 bases, and 10 bases lay between the germline ends. CDR3 coding DNA: TGTGCCAGCAGCTTAGGCGGGGCCTCCGAGCAGTACTTC. Protein sequence: CASSLGGASEQYF.

This clonotype occurred many times. One end of the junction does not line up with germline, which may come from a read error. CDR3 DNA sequence: TGCGCCAGCACACCCGGGACAGCGAACACCGGGGAGCTGTTTTTT. Residues: CASTPGTANTGELFF. The genes are TRBV5-5 and TRBJ2-2; TRBD1 agrees at 7 bases. Germline V gene data show CDR1 as SGHKS and CDR2 as YYEKEE (reference sequence). The CDR3 is made up of 15 amino acids.

Many counts were recorded for this clonotype. The CDR3 nucleotides read TGTGCCAGCAGCCACGGGGGTCGATTTTACGAGCAGTACTTC. This translates into CASSHGGRFYEQYF. The chain combines TRBV14 with TRBJ2-7, with D tentatively TRBD2 (6 bases). CDR3 size: 14 residues. Per germline, CDR1 SGHDN and CDR2 FVKESK. V was shortened by 3 bases and J by 4 bases, with 13 bases between the two germline ends.

This clonotype was observed a handful of times. The chain is built from TRBV5-1 and TRBJ1-1; D is possibly TRBD1 (5 bases). The CDR3 contains 15 residues. Germline V lookup: CDR1 SGHRS, CDR2 YFSETQ. Deletions cut 0 bases from V and 5 bases from J, with 14 bases between. The CDR3 bases are TGCGCCAGCAGCTTGGGGATCAGGGTGGAAACTGAAGCTTTCTTT. This encodes CASSLGIRVETEAFF.

This clonotype came up many times. J is TRBJ1-6 and V is TRBV7-2, with D uncertain. The CDR3 is 15 residues long. Trimming took 2 bases from V and 5 from J, leaving 10 bases between them. The germline CDR1 and CDR2 sequences are SGHTA and FQGNSA. CDR3 residues: CASSLTGINNSPLHF. DNA of the CDR3: TGTGCCAGCAGCTTAACGGGTATCAATAATTCACCCCTCCACTTT.

This clonotype was found many times. The V gene is TRBV7-8, the J gene TRBJ1-2, with D perhaps TRBD1 (5 bases). The V gene's germline CDR1 is SGHVS and CDR2 FQNEAQ. Trimming pared 8 bases from V and 8 bases from J, leaving 15 bases between. The CDR3 sequence is 12 residues long. CDR3 sequence: CASGLRGKGYTF. The DNA for the CDR3 is TGTGCCAGCGGATTACGGGGGAAGGGCTACACCTTC.

This chain connects TRBV10-3 to TRBJ2-7; 8 nucleotides line up with TRBD2. Looked up from germline, CDR1 is ENHRY and CDR2 is SYGVKD. The V gene end was trimmed by 6 bases and the J gene end by 5 bases; junction bases not matched to a gene: 12. CDR3 size: 15 residues. The CDR3 region is CAISREGAGAHEQYF. DNA for the CDR3: TGTGCCATCAGCCGGGAAGGAGCGGGAGCTCACGAGCAGTACTTC.

Many counts were recorded for this clonotype. J is TRBJ2-1 and V is TRBV19; D remains ambiguous. The CDR3 length is 18 residues. V lost 3 bases, J lost 4 bases, and 22 bases lay in between. The germline V gene encodes CDR1 LNHDA and CDR2 SQIVND (reference sequence). For the CDR3, the DNA is TGTGCCAGTAGTATTTTCGTTTTCGGGCGGAGAAAATACAATGAGCAGTTCTTC. Its protein product is CASSIFVFGRRKYNEQFF.

The genes are TRBV20-1 and TRBJ1-4; D is uncertain. Looked up from germline, CDR1 is DFQATT and CDR2 is SNEGSKA (reference sequence). V was cut by 0 bases and J by 0 bases, with 8 bases left in between. CDR3 length: 15 residues. The CDR3 loop reads CSARDVATTNEKLFF. The CDR3 DNA sequence: TGCAGTGCTAGAGATGTAGCTACAACTAATGAAAAACTGTTTTTT.

The table lists this clonotype with a few counts. The V call is TRBV28, the J call TRBJ2-1; TRBD1 agrees at 8 bases. Germline V gives CDR1 MDHEN, CDR2 SYDVKM. The length of the CDR3 is 13 residues. After removal of 5 bases from V and 10 bases from J, the junction contained 7 bases not matched to a gene. The CDR3 DNA reads as TGTGCCAGCAGTGCCGGACAGGGCAGGGAGCAGTTCTTC. Its protein is CASSAGQGREQFF.

The CDR3 nucleotides read TGTGCCAGCAGCTTAAAGAATACAGGATCTAGTGCTTTCTTT. Amino acid sequence: CASSLKNTGSSAFF. The chain links TRBV7-3 to TRBJ1-1, with D perhaps TRBD1 (5 bases). The CDR3 spans 14 residues. V lost 1 base and J 11 bases, leaving 17 bases between the germline ends. Germline CDR1 is SGHTA and CDR2 is FQGTGA.

This clonotype was found a few times. J is TRBJ1-1 and V is TRBV20-1; tentative D call: TRBD1 (5 bases). The CDR3 runs 12 residues. The germline CDR1 and CDR2 sequences are DFQATT and SNEGSKA (reference sequence). V lost 0 bases to trimming and J lost 11 bases, with 13 bases between them. CDR3 amino acids: CSARELDSEAFF. CDR3 DNA: TGCAGTGCTAGAGAGCTCGACAGTGAGGCTTTCTTT.

This clonotype was seen more than once but under ten times. The rearrangement joins TRBV3-1 to TRBJ1-1; D remains unclear. There are 12 residues in the CDR3. Germline V CDR1 and CDR2: LGHDT, YNNKEL (reference sequence). V lost 3 bases and J lost 11, with 13 bases in between. Here the CDR3 reads CASSQPDGGAFF. The CDR3 DNA is TGTGCCAGCAGCCAGCCCGACGGTGGGGCTTTCTTT.

In this sample, this clonotype turned up many times. V is TRBV19 and J is TRBJ1-5; 7 nucleotides align to TRBD1. V lost 7 bases, J lost 2 bases, and 5 bases stayed unmatched. Germline CDR1 is LNHDA and CDR2 is SQIVND (reference sequence). The CDR3 totals 14 residues. The CDR3 nucleotides are TGTGCCAGTACTGGACAGGACCGCAATCAGCCCCAGCATTTT. Translation gives CASTGQDRNQPQHF.

V gene TRBV19 combines with J gene TRBJ2-5; D is unclear. Trimming removed 5 bases from V and 1 base from J, with 14 bases in between. From germline, CDR1 is LNHDA and CDR2 SQIVND (reference sequence). This CDR3 spans 15 amino acids. The CDR3 reads CASSPDMKPQETQYF. The CDR3 DNA follows: TGTGCCAGTAGTCCCGACATGAAACCCCAAGAGACCCAGTACTTC.

This clonotype showed up many times. The chain joins TRBV7-2 to TRBJ2-4; 7 bases fit TRBD1. This CDR3 spans 14 amino acids. V dropped 5 bases and J dropped 3; count of bases not matched to a gene: 4. CDR1 SGHTA and CDR2 FQGNSA come from the germline V gene. The CDR3 loop reads CASSQGVGKNIQYF. The CDR3 DNA sequence: TGTGCCAGCAGCCAGGGGGTAGGCAAAAACATTCAGTACTTC.

This clonotype was found many times. The chain carries TRBV10-3 and TRBJ1-3, with 8 bases fitting TRBD1. The CDR3 is made up of 14 amino acids. Germline-derived CDR1 and CDR2 are ENHRY and SYGVKD. The V segment lost 11 bases and the J segment 2 bases; nucleotides outside the gene matches: 8. The CDR3 nucleotides read TGTGCCGCACCGACAGGGGAGCCTGGAAACACCATATATTTT. This gives the protein CAAPTGEPGNTIYF.

The V and J genes are TRBV9 and TRBJ2-6; D uncertain. Germline values: CDR1 SGDLS, CDR2 YYNGEE. V was trimmed by 0 bases and J by 0 bases, leaving 4 bases between them. The CDR3 contains 15 residues. This chain's CDR3 is CASSVANSGANVLTF. CDR3 sequence (DNA): TGTGCCAGCAGCGTAGCGAACTCTGGGGCCAACGTCCTGACTTTC.

This clonotype was seen ten or more times. The chain uses TRBV7-9 and TRBJ2-2, with D uncertain. The CDR3 has 15 amino acids. Germline V gene lookup returns CDR1 SEHNR and CDR2 FQNEAQ (reference sequence). V lost 1 base and J 0 bases, leaving 6 bases between the germline ends. CDR3 DNA: TGTGCCAGCAGCTTAGGGGCGTCGAACACCGGGGAGCTGTTTTTT. It translates to CASSLGASNTGELFF.